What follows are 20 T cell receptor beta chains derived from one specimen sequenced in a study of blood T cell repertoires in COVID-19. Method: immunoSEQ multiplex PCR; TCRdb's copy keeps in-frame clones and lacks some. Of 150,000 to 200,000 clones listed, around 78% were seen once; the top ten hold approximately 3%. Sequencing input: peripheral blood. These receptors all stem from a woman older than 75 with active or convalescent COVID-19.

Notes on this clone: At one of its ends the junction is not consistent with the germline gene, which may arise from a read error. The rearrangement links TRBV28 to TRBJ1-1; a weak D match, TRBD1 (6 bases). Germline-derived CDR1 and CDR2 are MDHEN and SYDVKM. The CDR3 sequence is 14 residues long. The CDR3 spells CASSLWTAKDEAFF. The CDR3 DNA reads TGTGCCAGCAGTCTATGGACAGCAAAGGATGAAGCTTTCTTT.

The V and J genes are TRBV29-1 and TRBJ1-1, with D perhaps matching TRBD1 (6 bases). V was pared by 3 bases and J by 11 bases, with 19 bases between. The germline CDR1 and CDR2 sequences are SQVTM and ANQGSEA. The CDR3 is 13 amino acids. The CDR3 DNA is TGCAGCGTTGATGGGGGGGCAATGTCTTTTGCTTTCTTT. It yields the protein CSVDGGAMSFAFF. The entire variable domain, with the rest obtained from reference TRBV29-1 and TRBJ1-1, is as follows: SAVISQKPSRDICQRGTSLTIQCQVDSQVTMMFWYRQQPGQSLTLIATANQGSEATYESGFVIDKFPISRPNLTFSTLTVSNMSPEDSSIYLCSVDGGAMSFAFFGQGTRLTVV.

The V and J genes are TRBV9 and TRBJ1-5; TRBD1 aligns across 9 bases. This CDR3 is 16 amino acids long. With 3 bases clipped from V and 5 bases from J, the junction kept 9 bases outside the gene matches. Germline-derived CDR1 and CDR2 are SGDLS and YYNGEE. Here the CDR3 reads CASSEGTGRADQPQHF. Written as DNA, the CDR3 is TGTGCCAGCAGCGAGGGGACAGGGAGAGCTGATCAGCCCCAGCATTTT.

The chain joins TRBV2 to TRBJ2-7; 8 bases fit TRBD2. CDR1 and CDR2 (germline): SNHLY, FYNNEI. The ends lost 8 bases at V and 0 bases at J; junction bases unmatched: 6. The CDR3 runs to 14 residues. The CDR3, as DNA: TGTGCCAGCTCGGTAGGGACTAGCTCCTACGAGCAGTACTTC. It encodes CASSVGTSSYEQYF.

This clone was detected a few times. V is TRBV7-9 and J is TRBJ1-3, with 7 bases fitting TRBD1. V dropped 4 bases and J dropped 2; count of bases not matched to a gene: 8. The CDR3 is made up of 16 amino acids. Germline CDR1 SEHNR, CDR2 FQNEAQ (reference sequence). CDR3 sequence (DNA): TGTGCCAGCAGCTCCTTGGACAGGAGAGCTGGAAACACCATATATTTT. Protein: CASSSLDRRAGNTIYF.

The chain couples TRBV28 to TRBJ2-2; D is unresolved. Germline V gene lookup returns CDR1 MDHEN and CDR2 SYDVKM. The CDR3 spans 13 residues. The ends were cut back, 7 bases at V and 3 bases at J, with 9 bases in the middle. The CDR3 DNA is TGTGCCAGCAAACCGAGGTACACCGGGGAGCTGTTTTTT. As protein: CASKPRYTGELFF.

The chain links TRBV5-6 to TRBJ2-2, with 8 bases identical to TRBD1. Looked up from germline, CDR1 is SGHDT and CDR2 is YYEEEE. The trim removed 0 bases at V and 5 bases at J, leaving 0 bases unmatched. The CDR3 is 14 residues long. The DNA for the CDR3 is TGTGCCAGCAGCTTGGGACAGGGGACCGGGGAGCTGTTTTTT. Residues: CASSLGQGTGELFF.

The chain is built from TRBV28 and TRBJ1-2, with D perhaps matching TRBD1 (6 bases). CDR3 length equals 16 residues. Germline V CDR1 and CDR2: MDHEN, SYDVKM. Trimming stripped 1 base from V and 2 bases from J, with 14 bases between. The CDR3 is CASSLSYAGQNYGYTF. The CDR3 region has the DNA TGTGCCAGCAGTTTATCCTACGCCGGACAGAACTATGGCTACACCTTC.

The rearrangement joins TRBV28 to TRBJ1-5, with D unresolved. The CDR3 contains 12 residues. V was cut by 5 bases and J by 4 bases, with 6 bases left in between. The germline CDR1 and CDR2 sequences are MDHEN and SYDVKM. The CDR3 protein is CASSPINQPQHF. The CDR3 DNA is TGTGCCAGCAGTCCTATAAATCAGCCCCAGCATTTT.

DNA for the CDR3: TGTGCCAGCAGCCAGGTTGGGCGGGGGAGCACAGATACGCAGTATTTT. Amino acids: CASSQVGRGSTDTQYF. This sequence joins TRBV27 and TRBJ2-3; 7 nucleotides agree with TRBD2. The CDR3 has 16 amino acids. Unmatched junction bases numbered 9, after V lost 6 bases and J lost 0 bases. Germline values: CDR1 MNHEY, CDR2 SMNVEV (reference sequence).

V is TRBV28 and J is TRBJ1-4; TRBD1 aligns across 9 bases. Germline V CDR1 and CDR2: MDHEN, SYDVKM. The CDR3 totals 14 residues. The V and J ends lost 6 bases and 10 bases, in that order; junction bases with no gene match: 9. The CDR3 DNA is TGTGCCAGCAGATACAGGGGGCCGGGCGGAAAACTGTTTTTT. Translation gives CASRYRGPGGKLFF.

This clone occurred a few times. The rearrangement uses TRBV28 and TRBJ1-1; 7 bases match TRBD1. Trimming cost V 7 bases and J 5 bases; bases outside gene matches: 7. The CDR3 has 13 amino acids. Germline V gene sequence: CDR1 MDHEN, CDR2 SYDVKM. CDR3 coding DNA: TGTGCCAGCACCCTGACAGGGCGTACTGAAGCTTTCTTT. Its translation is CASTLTGRTEAFF.

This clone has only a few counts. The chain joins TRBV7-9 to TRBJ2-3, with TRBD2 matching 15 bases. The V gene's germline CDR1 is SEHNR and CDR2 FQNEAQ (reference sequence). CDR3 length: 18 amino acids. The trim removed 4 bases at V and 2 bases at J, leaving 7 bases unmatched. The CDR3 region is CASSSGTSGGPVTDTQYF. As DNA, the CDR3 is TGTGCCAGCAGCTCTGGGACTAGCGGGGGGCCTGTCACAGATACGCAGTATTTT.

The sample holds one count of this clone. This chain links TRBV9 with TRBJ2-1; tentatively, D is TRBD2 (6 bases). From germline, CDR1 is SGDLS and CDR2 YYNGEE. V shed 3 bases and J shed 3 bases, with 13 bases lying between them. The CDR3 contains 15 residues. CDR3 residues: CASSASGRGYNEQFF. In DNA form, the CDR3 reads TGTGCCAGCAGCGCTTCCGGGCGGGGCTACAATGAGCAGTTCTTC.

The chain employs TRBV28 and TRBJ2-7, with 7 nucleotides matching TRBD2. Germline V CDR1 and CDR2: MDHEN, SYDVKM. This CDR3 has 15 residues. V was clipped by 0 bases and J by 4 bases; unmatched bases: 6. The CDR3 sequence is CASSLWGGGVYEQYF. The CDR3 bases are TGTGCCAGCAGTTTATGGGGCGGGGGTGTTTACGAGCAGTACTTC.

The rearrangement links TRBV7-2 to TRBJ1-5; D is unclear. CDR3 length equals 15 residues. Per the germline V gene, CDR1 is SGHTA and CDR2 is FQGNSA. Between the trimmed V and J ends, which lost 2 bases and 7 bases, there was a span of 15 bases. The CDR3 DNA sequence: TGTGCCAGCAGCTTATTTGCGGGAACATGGCAGCCCCAGCATTTT. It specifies CASSLFAGTWQPQHF.

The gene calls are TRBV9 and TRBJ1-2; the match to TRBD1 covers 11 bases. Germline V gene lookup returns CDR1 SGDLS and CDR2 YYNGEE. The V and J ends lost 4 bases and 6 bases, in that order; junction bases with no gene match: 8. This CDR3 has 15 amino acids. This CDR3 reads CASSSGQGVANGYTF. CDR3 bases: TGTGCCAGCAGCTCGGGACAGGGGGTCGCCAATGGCTACACCTTC.

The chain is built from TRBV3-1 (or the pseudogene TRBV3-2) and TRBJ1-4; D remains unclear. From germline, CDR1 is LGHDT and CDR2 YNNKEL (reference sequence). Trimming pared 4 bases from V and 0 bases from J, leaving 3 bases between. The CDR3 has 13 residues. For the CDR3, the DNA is TGTGCCAGCAGCCCCACAACTAATGAAAAACTGTTTTTT. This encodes CASSPTTNEKLFF.

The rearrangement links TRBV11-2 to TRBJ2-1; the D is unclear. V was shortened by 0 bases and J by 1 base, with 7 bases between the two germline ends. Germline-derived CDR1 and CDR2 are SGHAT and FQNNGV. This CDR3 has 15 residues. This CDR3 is CASSLEPDSYNEQFF. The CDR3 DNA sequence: TGTGCCAGCAGCTTAGAACCAGATTCCTACAATGAGCAGTTCTTC.

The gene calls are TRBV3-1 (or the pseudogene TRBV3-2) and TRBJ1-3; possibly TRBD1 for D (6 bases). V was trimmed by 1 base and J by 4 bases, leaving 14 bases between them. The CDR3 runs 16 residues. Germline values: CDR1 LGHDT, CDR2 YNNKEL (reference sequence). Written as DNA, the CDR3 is TGTGCCAGCAGCCAAGTTCGGGGGGCTGAAGGAAACACCATATATTTT. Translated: CASSQVRGAEGNTIYF.